These T cell receptor beta chains were read from a single sample in a study of shared clonotypes between healthy human individuals. Using immunoSEQ multiplex PCR, the repertoire was profiled, and TCRdb retains in-frame clones only, with some absent. The sample lists 2,500,000 or so clones; about 90% were seen once. Sequences were obtained from naive CD4+ T cells from PBMCs. All receptors derive from a man younger than 35 in good health. Some clones in this sample may be carry-over from other donors' samples. Both conserved end residues are part of each CDR3. A D gene is named only where the DNA matches it firmly. The size entry is marked missing in some rows and otherwise reads once, few, many or a size class.

abundance | j_gene | d_gene | v_gene | CDR3aa | CDR3nt
NA | TRBJ2-1 | TRBD2 | TRBV5-5 | CASSFVILAGGNNEQFF | TGTGCCAGCAGCTTCGTTATACTAGCGGGAGGCAACAATGAGCAGTTCTTC
NA | TRBJ1-5 | NA | TRBV30 | CAWSVNSNQPQHF | TGTGCCTGGAGCGTTAATAGCAATCAGCCCCAGCATTTT
NA | TRBJ2-3 | NA | TRBV19 | CASSDHLRGTDTQYF | TGTGCCAGTAGCGACCATTTAAGGGGCACAGATACGCAGTATTTT
NA | TRBJ2-3 | NA | TRBV7-9 | CASSVSRPTGDTQYF | TGTGCCAGCAGCGTATCCCGACCCACCGGGGATACGCAGTATTTT
NA | TRBJ2-7 | NA | TRBV5-1 | CASRVGSGYEQYF | TGCGCCAGCAGGGTGGGGAGTGGCTACGAGCAGTACTTC
few | TRBJ2-7 | NA | TRBV7-2 | CASSFDSRGYEQYF | TGTGCCAGCAGCTTCGATAGCCGGGGCTACGAGCAGTACTTC
NA | TRBJ1-2 | NA | TRBV27 | CASTPGQGYGYTF | TGTGCCAGCACCCCTGGGCAGGGCTATGGCTACACCTTC
once | TRBJ1-2 | NA | TRBV11-1 | CASSRQTPTNYGYTF | TGTGCCAGCAGCCGTCAGACACCCACTAACTATGGCTACACCTTC
once | TRBJ2-3 | NA | TRBV5-1 | CASSLGGTGTWTQYF | TGCGCCAGCAGCTTGGGGGGAACCGGGACATGGACGCAGTATTTT
NA | TRBJ1-4 | TRBD1 | TRBV7-9 | CASSLGETGGINEKLFF | TGTGCCAGCAGCTTAGGCGAGACAGGGGGAATTAATGAAAAACTGTTTTTT
NA | TRBJ2-3 | NA | TRBV11-3 | CASSLAGRPATQYF | TGTGCCAGCAGCTTAGCGGGCCGTCCAGCTACGCAGTATTTT
NA | TRBJ1-6 | NA | TRBV28 | CATATVLLTLHF | TGTGCCACAGCCACAGTCTTATTAACCCTCCACTTT
NA | TRBJ2-1 | TRBD2 | TRBV4-1 | CASSPQPGLASHEQFF | TGCGCCAGCAGCCCACAACCGGGACTAGCTAGTCATGAGCAGTTCTTC
NA | TRBJ1-2 | NA | TRBV15 | CATSGVLSYTF | TGTGCCACCAGCGGGGTTTTGAGCTACACCTTC
few | TRBJ1-5 | NA | TRBV7-9 | CASSLTGSNQPQHF | TGTGCCAGCAGCTTAACCGGTAGCAATCAGCCCCAGCATTTT
NA | TRBJ2-2 | TRBD1 | TRBV5-4 | CASSYYRGKNTGELFF | TGTGCCAGCAGCTATTACAGGGGGAAGAACACCGGGGAGCTGTTTTTT
NA | TRBJ2-7 | NA | TRBV6-1 | CASSNPQSSYEQYF | TGTGCCAGCAGTAATCCACAGAGTTCCTACGAGCAGTACTTC